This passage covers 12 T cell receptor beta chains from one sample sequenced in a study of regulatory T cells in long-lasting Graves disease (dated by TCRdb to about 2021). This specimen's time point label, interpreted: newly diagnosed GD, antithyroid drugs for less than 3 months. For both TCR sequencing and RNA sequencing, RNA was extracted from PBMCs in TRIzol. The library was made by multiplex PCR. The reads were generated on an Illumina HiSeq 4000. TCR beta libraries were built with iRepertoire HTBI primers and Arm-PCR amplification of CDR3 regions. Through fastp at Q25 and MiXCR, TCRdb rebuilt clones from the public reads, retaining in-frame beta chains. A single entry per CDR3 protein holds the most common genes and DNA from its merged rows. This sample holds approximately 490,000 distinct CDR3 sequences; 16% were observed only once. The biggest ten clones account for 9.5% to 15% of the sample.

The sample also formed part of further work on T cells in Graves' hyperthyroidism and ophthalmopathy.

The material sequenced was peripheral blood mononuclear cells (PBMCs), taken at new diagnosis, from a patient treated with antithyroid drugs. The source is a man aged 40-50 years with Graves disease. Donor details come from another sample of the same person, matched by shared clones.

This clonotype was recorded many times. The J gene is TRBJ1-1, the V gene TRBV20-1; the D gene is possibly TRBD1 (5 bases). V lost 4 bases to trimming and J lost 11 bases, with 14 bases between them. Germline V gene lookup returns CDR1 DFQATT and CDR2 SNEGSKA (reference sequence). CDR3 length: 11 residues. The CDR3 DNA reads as TGCAGTGCTACCAGGGAGGTTCGCGCTTTCTTT. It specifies CSATREVRAFF.

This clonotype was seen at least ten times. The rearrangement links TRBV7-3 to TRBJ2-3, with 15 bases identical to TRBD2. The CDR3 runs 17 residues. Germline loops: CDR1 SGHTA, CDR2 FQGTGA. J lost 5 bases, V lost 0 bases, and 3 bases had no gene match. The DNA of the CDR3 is TGTGCCAGCAGCTTAACGGGACTAGCGGGAGGTGGAGATACGCAGTATTTT. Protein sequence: CASSLTGLAGGGDTQYF.

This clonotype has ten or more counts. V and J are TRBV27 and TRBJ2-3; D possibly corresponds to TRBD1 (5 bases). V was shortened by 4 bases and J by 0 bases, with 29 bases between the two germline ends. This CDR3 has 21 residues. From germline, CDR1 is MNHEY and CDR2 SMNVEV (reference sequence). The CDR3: CASSYRWGRPTRPLSTDTQYF. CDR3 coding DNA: TGTGCCAGCAGTTATAGGTGGGGCAGGCCCACACGCCCGCTAAGCACAGATACGCAGTATTTT.

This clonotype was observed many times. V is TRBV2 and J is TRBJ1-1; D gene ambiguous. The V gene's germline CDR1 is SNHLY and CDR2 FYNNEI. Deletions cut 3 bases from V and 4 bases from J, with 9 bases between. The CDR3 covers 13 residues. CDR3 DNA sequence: TGTGCCAGCAGTGAGGGTTGGGGCACTGAAGCTTTCTTT. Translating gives CASSEGWGTEAFF.

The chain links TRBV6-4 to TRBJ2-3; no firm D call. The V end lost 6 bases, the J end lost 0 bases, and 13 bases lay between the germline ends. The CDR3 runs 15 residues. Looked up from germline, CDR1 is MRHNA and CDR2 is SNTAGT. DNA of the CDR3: TGTGCCAGCAGCCGACGGACCACAAGCACAGATACGCAGTATTTT. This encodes CASSRRTTSTDTQYF.

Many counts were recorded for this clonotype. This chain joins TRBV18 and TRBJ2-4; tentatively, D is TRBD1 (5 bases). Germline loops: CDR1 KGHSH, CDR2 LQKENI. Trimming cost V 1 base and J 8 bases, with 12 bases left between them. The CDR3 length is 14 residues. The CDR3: CASSPHQGGDIQYF. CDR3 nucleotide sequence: TGTGCCAGCTCACCACACCAGGGTGGGGACATTCAGTACTTC.

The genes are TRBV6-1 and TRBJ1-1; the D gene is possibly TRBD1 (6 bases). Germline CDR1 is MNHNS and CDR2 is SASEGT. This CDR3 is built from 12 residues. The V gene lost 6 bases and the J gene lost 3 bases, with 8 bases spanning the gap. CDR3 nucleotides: TGTGCCAGCAGACAGGGTGACACTGAAGCTTTCTTT. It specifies CASRQGDTEAFF.

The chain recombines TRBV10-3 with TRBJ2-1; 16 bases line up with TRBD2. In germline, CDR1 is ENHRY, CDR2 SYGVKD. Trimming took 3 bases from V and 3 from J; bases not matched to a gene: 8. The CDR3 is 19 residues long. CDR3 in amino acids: CAISDFGTSGRAYYNEQFF. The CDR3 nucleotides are TGTGCCATCAGTGATTTCGGGACTAGCGGGAGGGCCTACTACAATGAGCAGTTCTTC.

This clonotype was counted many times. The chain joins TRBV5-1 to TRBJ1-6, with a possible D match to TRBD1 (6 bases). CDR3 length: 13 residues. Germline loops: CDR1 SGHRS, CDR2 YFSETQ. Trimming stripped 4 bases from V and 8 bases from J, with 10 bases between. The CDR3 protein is CASSPGADSPLHF. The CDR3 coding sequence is TGCGCCAGCAGCCCAGGGGCAGATTCACCCCTCCACTTT.

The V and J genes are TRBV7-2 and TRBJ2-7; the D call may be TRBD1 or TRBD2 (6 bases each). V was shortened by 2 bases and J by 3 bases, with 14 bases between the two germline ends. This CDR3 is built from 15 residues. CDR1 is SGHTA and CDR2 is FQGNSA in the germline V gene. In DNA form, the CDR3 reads TGTGCCAGCAGCTTATGGGGGGCGACCAACTACGAGCAGTACTTC. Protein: CASSLWGATNYEQYF.

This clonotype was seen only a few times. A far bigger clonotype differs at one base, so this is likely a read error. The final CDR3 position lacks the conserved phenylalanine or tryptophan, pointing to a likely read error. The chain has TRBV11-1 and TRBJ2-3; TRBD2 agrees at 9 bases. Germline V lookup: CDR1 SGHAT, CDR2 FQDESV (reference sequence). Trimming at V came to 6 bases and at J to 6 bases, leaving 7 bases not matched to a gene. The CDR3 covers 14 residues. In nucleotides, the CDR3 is TGTGCCAGCAGTCCACTGACTAGCGGCGATACGCAGTATTCT. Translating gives CASSPLTSGDTQYS.

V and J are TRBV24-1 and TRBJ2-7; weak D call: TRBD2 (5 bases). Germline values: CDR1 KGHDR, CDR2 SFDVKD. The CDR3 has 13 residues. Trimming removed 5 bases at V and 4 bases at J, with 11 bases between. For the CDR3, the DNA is TGTGCCACCAGTGCGACTACTGGGTACGAGCAGTACTTC. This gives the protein CATSATTGYEQYF.